This note documents a single TCR beta chain sequence. The antigen is not known. TCRdb independently ran MiXCR on the reads; one entry per CDR3 protein. This sample has some 920,000 distinct CDR3 sequences; 25% to 40% occur once, and the top ten carry about an eighth. The CDR3 loop spans 17 amino acids. V was pared by 4 bases and J by 0 bases, with 8 bases of the junction left unmatched. Germline V gene sequence: CDR1 MNHEY, CDR2 SMNVEV (reference sequence). The entry originates in a study of T cell repertoires in cytomegalovirus infection. Study information: Recently identified HLA-C-restricted and well-studied HLA-B-restricted CMV epitopes were used. Study-wide results and limits: Predominance within the ex vivo response was attributable to HLA-C-restricted CMV-specific TCR beta clonotypes.

Sequenced here: cultured CD8+ T cells from PBMCs, sampled from culture after CMV antigen stimulation. The receptor was isolated from a human donor in good health (CMV status not recorded). Some clones in this sample may be carry-over from other donors' samples. V usage is TRBV27 and J usage is TRBJ2-7; 11 bases fit TRBD2. The CDR3 loop reads CASSSLRLAGTSYEQYF. The CDR3 DNA reads TGTGCCAGCAGTTCCCTCCGACTAGCGGGGACCTCCTACGAGCAGTACTTC.